The 27 T cell receptor beta chains below were found in one sample sequenced in a study of T cells in Graves' hyperthyroidism and ophthalmopathy. Amplification of TCR beta CDR3 regions used RNA as the template. The HTBI set primed first-round TCR CDR3 RT-PCR. MiXCR was run by TCRdb on the multiplex PCR reads, yielding one entry per CDR3 protein. The data show under 350,000 distinct CDR3 sequences, 15% to 20% seen once. Sequencing input: blood. The receptors originated from a woman aged 45-65 years with Graves' hyperthyroidism.

V gene TRBV30 combines with J gene TRBJ2-7; D call uncertain. V lost 0 bases to trimming and J lost 3 bases, with 12 bases between them. In germline, CDR1 is GTSNPN, CDR2 SVGIG (reference sequence). This CDR3 spans 14 amino acids. DNA of the CDR3: TGTGCCTGGAGTGTACCGTACCGGAACTACGAGCAGTACTTC. Residues: CAWSVPYRNYEQYF.

This clonotype was counted between two and nine times. The chain carries TRBV18 and TRBJ2-5; D may be TRBD1 or TRBD2 (6 bases each). Trimming cost V 1 base and J 1 base, with 13 bases left between them. Germline assignment: CDR1 KGHSH and CDR2 LQKENI. This CDR3 comprises 16 residues. CDR3 sequence reads: CASSPQGGLSQETQYF. In DNA, the CDR3 is TGTGCCAGCTCACCACAGGGGGGTCTCAGCCAAGAGACCCAGTACTTC.

The chain couples TRBV2 to TRBJ2-5; D is possibly TRBD1 or TRBD2 (5 bases each). The CDR3 is 15 residues long. The germline gives CDR1 SNHLY, CDR2 FYNNEI. Trimming removed 6 bases at V and 0 bases at J, with 14 bases between. CDR3 sequence: CASRQRTGHQETQYF. As DNA, the CDR3 is TGTGCCAGCAGGCAAAGAACGGGACACCAAGAGACCCAGTACTTC.

This clonotype was recorded at least ten times. The chain joins TRBV20-1 to TRBJ2-5; D gene ambiguous. The CDR3 runs to 13 residues. CDR1 and CDR2 (germline): DFQATT, SNEGSKA (reference sequence). CDR3 DNA: TGCAGCGCTTCCGGAGAACGGCAAGAGACCCAGTACTTC. Residues: CSASGERQETQYF.

A few counts support this clonotype. The chain uses TRBV7-2 and TRBJ2-2; 7 bases are a match to TRBD1. CDR3 length equals 16 residues. CDR1 and CDR2 (germline): SGHTA, FQGNSA. V lost 4 bases and J lost 7; bases outside the gene matches: 12. The CDR3 nucleotides are TGTGCCAGCAGCTCGGGACAGCGCCTGGCGGGCGGGGAGCTGTTTTTT. Amino acid sequence: CASSSGQRLAGGELFF. The full variable domain, its missing parts supplied by reference TRBV7-2 and TRBJ2-2, is GAGVSQSPSNKVTEKGKDVELRCDPISGHTALYWYRQSLGQGLEFLIYFQGNSAPDKSGLPSDRFSAERTGGSVSTLTIQRTQQEDSAVYLCASSSGQRLAGGELFFGEGSRLTVL.

This clonotype was found a few times. V is TRBV7-6 and J is TRBJ2-3, with D perhaps matching TRBD1 or TRBD2 (5 bases each). The CDR3 totals 16 residues. Between the trimmed V and J ends, which lost 0 bases and 2 bases, there was a span of 12 bases. Germline assignment: CDR1 SGHVS and CDR2 FNYEAQ. This CDR3 reads CASSLAGVPTTDTQYF. For the CDR3, the DNA is TGTGCCAGCAGCTTAGCGGGGGTTCCCACCACAGATACGCAGTATTTT.

This clonotype was detected many times. The chain uses TRBV3-1 and TRBJ2-2; D may match TRBD1 or TRBD2 (5 bases each). The V gene lost 6 bases and the J gene lost 7 bases, with 18 bases spanning the gap. The CDR3 consists of 15 residues. Per germline, CDR1 LGHDT and CDR2 YNNKEL (reference sequence). The CDR3 sequence is CASRKGTPRDGELFF. The CDR3 DNA reads as TGTGCCAGCAGAAAGGGGACGCCTAGAGACGGGGAGCTGTTTTTT. The whole variable domain, remainder taken from reference TRBV3-1 and TRBJ2-2, is DTAVSQTPKYLVTQMGNDKSIKCEQNLGHDTMYWYKQDSKKFLKIMFSYNNKELIINETVPNRFSPKSPDKAHLNLHINSLELGDSAVYFCASRKGTPRDGELFFGEGSRLTVL.

V and J are TRBV2 and TRBJ1-4; 9 bases agree with TRBD1. With V trimmed by 6 bases and J by 6 bases, 5 bases remained unmatched. Germline V gene data show CDR1 as SNHLY and CDR2 as FYNNEI. The CDR3 has 14 residues. This CDR3 is CASSTGGDDEKLFF. CDR3 coding DNA: TGTGCCAGCAGCACAGGGGGCGACGATGAAAAACTGTTTTTT.

This chain joins TRBV30 and TRBJ1-2; the D gene is possibly TRBD1 (5 bases). The germline gives CDR1 GTSNPN, CDR2 SVGIG (reference sequence). Between the trimmed V and J ends, which lost 1 base and 8 bases, there was a span of 11 bases. This CDR3 has 12 residues. Here the CDR3 reads CAWSGGGLGYTF. CDR3 sequence (DNA): TGTGCCTGGAGTGGTGGGGGGTTGGGCTACACCTTC.

This clonotype has just a few counts. This rearrangement joins TRBV18 to TRBJ1-4; 7 bases fit TRBD1. With 3 bases clipped from V and 3 bases from J, the junction kept 1 base outside the gene matches. This CDR3 is built from 14 residues. CDR1 and CDR2 (germline): KGHSH, LQKENI. CDR3 protein: CASSPGTANEKLFF. DNA of the CDR3: TGTGCCAGCTCACCTGGGACAGCTAATGAAAAACTGTTTTTT.

The chain's CDR3 is CASSKGLAGGREQFF. CDR3 coding DNA: TGCGCCAGCAGTAAGGGACTAGCGGGGGGAAGAGAGCAGTTCTTC. The chain has TRBV10-1 and TRBJ2-1, with 15 bases lining up with TRBD2. Germline V lookup: CDR1 WNHNN, CDR2 SYGVQD (reference sequence). This CDR3 is built from 15 residues. The J segment lost 10 bases and the V segment lost 5 bases, leaving 6 bases of the junction unmatched.

This clonotype was counted only a few times. The chain uses TRBV25-1 and TRBJ1-1; D may be TRBD1 (6 bases). Trimming removed 4 bases at V and 12 bases at J, with 18 bases between. The CDR3 has 13 residues. Germline V gene data show CDR1 as MGHDK and CDR2 as SYGVNS. The CDR3 reads CASSAHGGPVSFF. The CDR3 DNA is TGTGCCAGCAGTGCCCACGGGGGGCCGGTGTCTTTCTTT.

The chain recombines TRBV29-1 with TRBJ2-7; D gene uncertain. Between the trimmed V and J ends, which lost 4 bases and 4 bases, there was a span of 14 bases. CDR1 and CDR2 from the germline V gene are SQVTM and ANQGSEA. The CDR3 is 13 residues long. This chain's CDR3 is CSVGLPTKYEQYF. CDR3 sequence (DNA): TGCAGCGTTGGTCTCCCGACGAAGTACGAGCAGTACTTC.

This clonotype has ten or more counts. The rearrangement uses TRBV11-2 and TRBJ2-1; 11 positions match TRBD2. V shed 5 bases, J shed 4 bases, and the junction held 4 bases outside the gene matches. The germline V gene encodes CDR1 SGHAT and CDR2 FQNNGV. The CDR3 contains 15 residues. The CDR3 sequence is CASSALAGAYNEQFF. CDR3 sequence (DNA): TGTGCCAGCAGCGCACTAGCGGGAGCTTACAATGAGCAGTTCTTC.

This clonotype was detected ten times or more. The J gene is TRBJ2-7, the V gene TRBV5-6; a possible D gene is TRBD2 (5 bases). Germline V CDR1 and CDR2: SGHDT, YYEEEE. This CDR3 contains 12 residues. With 3 bases removed from V and 7 bases from J, the gap between germline ends came to 11 bases. CDR3 DNA sequence: TGTGCCAGCAGCTGGAATACGGGGGAGCAGTACTTC. It encodes CASSWNTGEQYF.

This clonotype occurred many times. The chain combines TRBV6-2 or TRBV6-3 with TRBJ2-1, with 10 bases fitting TRBD2. This CDR3 region has 13 residues. In germline, CDR1 is MNHEY, CDR2 SVGEGT. With 8 bases clipped from V and 5 bases from J, the junction kept 3 bases outside the gene matches. This CDR3 reads CASFGLADNEQFF. The CDR3 coding sequence is TGTGCCAGCTTTGGACTAGCGGACAATGAGCAGTTCTTC.

This clonotype showed up just a few times. The chain employs TRBV6-5 and TRBJ1-6; TRBD1 agrees at 11 bases. The junction had 6 bases not matched to a gene; V was cut back by 0 bases and J by 5 bases. The CDR3 sequence is 18 residues long. Germline CDR1 MNHEY, CDR2 SVGAGI. The CDR3 spells CASSYSGTGGTNNSPLHF. CDR3 DNA: TGTGCCAGCAGTTACTCGGGGACAGGGGGAACTAATAATTCACCCCTCCACTTT.

This clonotype occurred a few times. V gene TRBV10-3 combines with J gene TRBJ2-5; perhaps D is TRBD1 or TRBD2 (5 bases each). V gave up 6 bases and J gave up 5 bases, with 19 bases separating them. Per the germline V gene, CDR1 is ENHRY and CDR2 is SYGVKD. This CDR3 comprises 15 residues. DNA for the CDR3: TGTGCCATCAGCCAAACCGGGACGGCCAGGGAGACCCAGTACTTC. Translated, it gives CAISQTGTARETQYF.

J is TRBJ2-7 and V is TRBV10-1; D is unclear. Germline CDR1 reads WNHNN; CDR2 reads SYGVQD (reference sequence). This CDR3 spans 14 amino acids. V dropped 3 bases and J dropped 4 bases, with 13 bases sitting between them. The CDR3 loop reads CASSEPNYSYEQYV. In nucleotides, the CDR3 is TGCGCCAGCAGTGAACCTAACTACTCTTACGAGCAGTACGTC.

This clonotype was seen more than once but under ten times. V usage is TRBV20-1 and J usage is TRBJ1-1; D unclear. This CDR3 region has 12 residues. V lost 1 base and J 1 base, leaving 4 bases between the germline ends. Germline V gene lookup returns CDR1 DFQATT and CDR2 SNEGSKA (reference sequence). Here the CDR3 DNA reads TGCAGTGCTAGAGCCGAGAACACTGAAGCTTTCTTT. This encodes CSARAENTEAFF.

This clonotype was found many times. The V call is TRBV5-1, the J call TRBJ1-1; no clear D gene. From germline, CDR1 is SGHRS and CDR2 YFSETQ. CDR3 length equals 12 residues. V gave up 4 bases and J gave up 4 bases, with 8 bases separating them. The CDR3 here is CASSPDFTEAFF. As DNA, the CDR3 is TGCGCCAGCAGCCCGGACTTCACTGAAGCTTTCTTT.

This clonotype appeared many times. This chain joins TRBV30 and TRBJ2-3; D call uncertain. Germline V gives CDR1 GTSNPN, CDR2 SVGIG (reference sequence). This CDR3 spans 13 amino acids. The V end lost 0 bases, the J end lost 4 bases, and 8 bases lay between the germline ends. The CDR3 reads CAWSVRVPDTQYF. In nucleotides, the CDR3 is TGTGCCTGGAGTGTACGGGTTCCAGATACGCAGTATTTT.

This clonotype was counted many times. V is TRBV18 and J is TRBJ2-4; 10 nucleotides agree with TRBD1. With 2 bases clipped from V and 0 bases from J, the junction kept 4 bases outside the gene matches. Germline V CDR1 and CDR2: KGHSH, LQKENI. The CDR3 runs to 17 residues. Here the CDR3 reads CASSPWGQGTAKNIQYF. The DNA for the CDR3 is TGTGCCAGCTCACCATGGGGACAGGGGACAGCCAAAAACATTCAGTACTTC.

In its sample, this clonotype was seen many times. This chain joins TRBV28 and TRBJ2-1, with 9 bases aligning to TRBD2. This CDR3 is 14 amino acids long. In germline, CDR1 is MDHEN, CDR2 SYDVKM. With 6 bases clipped from V and 6 bases from J, the junction kept 6 bases outside the gene matches. The CDR3 spells CASRTGLAFNEQFF. The DNA for the CDR3 is TGTGCCAGCAGAACGGGACTAGCATTCAATGAGCAGTTCTTC.

This clonotype occurred many times. This sequence joins TRBV3-1 and TRBJ2-1; 8 bases line up with TRBD2. Germline CDR1 LGHDT, CDR2 YNNKEL (reference sequence). This CDR3 has 17 amino acids. The V gene end was trimmed by 5 bases and the J gene end by 1 base; junction bases not matched to a gene: 10. The CDR3 DNA follows: TGTGCCAGCAGCTCCCGGGGGGGCGATCGATCCTACAATGAGCAGTTCTTC. This sequence encodes CASSSRGGDRSYNEQFF.

This clonotype came up many times. The chain employs TRBV30 and TRBJ1-5; possibly TRBD1 for D (5 bases). Trimming took off 5 bases at V and 4 bases at J, with 12 bases between the two ends. CDR3 length: 13 amino acids. CDR1 and CDR2 from the germline V gene are GTSNPN and SVGIG (reference sequence). The DNA of the CDR3 is TGTGCCTGGGGTAGGGGTTGGAATCAGCCCCAGCATTTT. As protein: CAWGRGWNQPQHF.

The chain joins TRBV6-6 to TRBJ2-1; D remains ambiguous. Germline V CDR1 and CDR2: MNHNY, SVGAGI (reference sequence). V lost 0 bases and J 2 bases, leaving 11 bases between the germline ends. The CDR3 sequence is 16 residues long. For the CDR3, the DNA is TGTGCCAGCAGTTACTCCCGCGTGACTCCCTACAATGAGCAGTTCTTC. Translating gives CASSYSRVTPYNEQFF.